This entry lists 5 T cell receptor beta chains sequenced from one sample in a study of shared clonotypes between healthy human individuals. Profiling relied on immunoSEQ multiplex PCR, and the TCRdb table lists in-frame clones only, not all of them. The data hold about 1.5 million clones, with 98% observed a single time. The sequenced material came from naive CD4+ T cells sorted from blood. Indicated subset: CD45RA+ positively selected. These receptors all come from a man aged 25-45 years in good health.

The CDR3 here is CSVEWVPDTQYF. In DNA, the CDR3 is TGCAGCGTTGAATGGGTCCCAGATACGCAGTATTTT. The rearrangement links TRBV29-1 to TRBJ2-3; unclear D gene. In germline, CDR1 is SQVTM, CDR2 ANQGSEA. Trimming pared 2 bases from V and 4 bases from J, leaving 7 bases between. This CDR3 is built from 12 residues.

The chain uses TRBV9 and TRBJ2-7; TRBD1 aligns across 9 bases. Looked up from germline, CDR1 is SGDLS and CDR2 is YYNGEE. The CDR3 is 17 amino acids. V lost 4 bases, J lost 5 bases, and 16 bases stayed unmatched. CDR3 coding DNA: TGTGCCAGCAGCCCGCGCCACGGAACAGGGGGCTCTGACGAGCAGTACTTC. Its protein product is CASSPRHGTGGSDEQYF.

This rearrangement joins TRBV19 to TRBJ2-7, with D perhaps TRBD2 (5 bases). V was shortened by 8 bases and J by 1 base, with 15 bases between the two germline ends. In germline, CDR1 is LNHDA, CDR2 SQIVND (reference sequence). CDR3 length equals 14 residues. In nucleotides, the CDR3 is TGTGCCAGTCGACCCTCGGGGTTATCCTACGAGCAGTACTTC. Translation gives CASRPSGLSYEQYF.

The chain recombines TRBV5-1 with TRBJ2-7, with TRBD2 as a possible D gene (5 bases). The CDR3 is 14 amino acids. In germline, CDR1 is SGHRS, CDR2 YFSETQ. Between the trimmed V and J ends, which lost 3 bases and 1 base, there was a span of 11 bases. CDR3 bases: TGCGCCAGCAGCTCGGGCAGGACTTCCTACGAGCAGTACTTC. Its translation: CASSSGRTSYEQYF.

The chain has TRBV6-5 and TRBJ1-1; no firm D call. The CDR3 extends over 12 amino acids. Trimming took 6 bases from V and 0 from J, leaving 5 bases between them. Per germline, CDR1 MNHEY and CDR2 SVGAGI. The DNA for the CDR3 is TGTGCCAGCAGAAGGGTGAACACTGAAGCTTTCTTT. This translates into CASRRVNTEAFF.